A single sample is the source of the 18 T cell receptor beta chains below, sequenced in a study of glioma-infiltrating T cells. Amplification of TCR alpha and beta CDR3 regions from RNA used iRepertoire nested multiplex PCR. TCRdb re-called the multiplex PCR reads with MiXCR, one entry per CDR3 protein. Of some 12,000 distinct CDR3 sequences listed, 26% are singletons. The sequenced sample was glioma tissue, nonneoplastic brain tissue, or PBMCs (not recorded which). The receptor set was obtained from a human donor with low-grade glioma or glioblastoma, undergoing nonglioma brain surgery, or in good health (not recorded which).

The table lists this clonotype with a count of one. Being one base from a much bigger clone, this may be a read error. The CDR3 end shows no conserved phenylalanine or tryptophan, and so a read error is likely. V is TRBV7-2 and J is TRBJ2-1; a possible D gene is TRBD2 (5 bases). Germline loops: CDR1 SGHTA, CDR2 FQGNSA. Trimming removed 0 bases at V and 9 bases at J, with 12 bases between. The CDR3 extends over 14 amino acids. In nucleotides, the CDR3 is TGTGCCAGCAGCTTAGCGGCTAGCCGGGGTGAGCAGTTCCTC. It codes for CASSLAASRGEQFL.

This clonotype appeared many times. The chain links TRBV6-6 to TRBJ2-1; no reliable D call. CDR1 is MNHNY, CDR2 SVGAGI, per germline (reference sequence). This CDR3 region has 11 residues. The ends were cut back, 2 bases at V and 12 bases at J, with 8 bases in the middle. This CDR3 is CASSYRISQFF. DNA of the CDR3: TGTGCCAGCAGTTACAGGATATCGCAGTTCTTC.

Worth noting for this clonotype: A clone one base away is much larger, so this may be a read error. This sequence joins TRBV20-1 and TRBJ2-1, with 8 bases that match TRBD2. The germline V gene encodes CDR1 DFQATT and CDR2 SNEGSKA (reference sequence). With V trimmed by 6 bases and J by 7 bases, 8 bases remained unmatched. The length of the CDR3 is 13 residues. The CDR3 coding sequence is TGCAGTGCCTTAGCGGGAATGGGTAATGAGCAGTTCTTC. Amino acid sequence: CSALAGMGNEQFF.

This clonotype has a count of ten or more. The DNA for the CDR3 is TGTGCCAGCAGTGGAGGGACTAGCGGGAGAGTCGGTGAGCAGTTCTTC. Residues: CASSGGTSGRVGEQFF. V is TRBV6-1 and J is TRBJ2-1, with 14 bases matching TRBD2. From germline, CDR1 is MNHNS and CDR2 SASEGT. After removal of 4 bases from V and 9 bases from J, the junction contained 8 bases not matched to a gene. CDR3 length: 16 amino acids.

The rearrangement links TRBV30 to TRBJ1-3; maybe TRBD1 (6 bases). The germline V gene encodes CDR1 GTSNPN and CDR2 SVGIG (reference sequence). Trimming took 5 bases from V and 8 from J, leaving 13 bases between them. This CDR3 contains 12 residues. CDR3 DNA: TGTGCCTGGCGGGGGCAGGGGTACACCATATATTTT. Translated: CAWRGQGYTIYF.

In its sample, this clonotype was seen many times. The V call is TRBV5-5, the J call TRBJ2-1, with TRBD2 matching 8 bases. CDR1 and CDR2 from the germline V gene are SGHKS and YYEKEE (reference sequence). CDR3 length: 17 amino acids. V shed 4 bases, J shed 2 bases, and the junction held 11 bases outside the gene matches. As DNA, the CDR3 is TGTGCCAGCAGCCGGCCCTCTAGCGGGCGGACCTACAATGAGCAGTTCTTC. Amino acids: CASSRPSSGRTYNEQFF.

With respect to this clonotype: The CDR3 ends on some other residue instead of the conserved phenylalanine or tryptophan, so this is likely a read error. The V call is TRBV7-9, the J call TRBJ2-7, with TRBD1 matching over 7 bases. J lost 3 bases, V lost 3 bases, and 2 bases had no gene match. The germline gives CDR1 SEHNR, CDR2 FQNEAQ (reference sequence). The CDR3 has 13 residues. Here the CDR3 reads CASSFRDSYEQYL. The CDR3 DNA sequence: TGTGCCAGCAGCTTTCGGGACAGCTACGAGCAGTACCTC.

In this sample, this clonotype turned up many times. The V and J genes are TRBV6-1 and TRBJ2-1; 9 nucleotides align to TRBD2. Germline V CDR1 and CDR2: MNHNS, SASEGT. J was trimmed by 9 bases and V by 3 bases; bases with no gene match: 9. The CDR3 has 15 residues. CDR3 protein: CASSERGLAGGEQFF. The CDR3 bases are TGTGCCAGCAGTGAGAGGGGACTAGCTGGCGGTGAGCAGTTCTTC.

On this clonotype: One end of the junction does not line up with germline, which may come from a read error. The chain employs TRBV4-2 and TRBJ2-1, with TRBD2 matching 7 bases. The CDR3 spans 15 residues. The germline V gene encodes CDR1 LGHNA and CDR2 YNFKEQ. CDR3 in amino acids: CASSQGLAEYTEQFF. CDR3 bases: TGTGCCAGCAGCCAAGGGCTAGCGGAATACACTGAGCAGTTCTTC.

This clonotype came up a few times. The chain couples TRBV12-3 or TRBV12-4 to TRBJ2-1; TRBD2 agrees at 8 bases. This CDR3 is built from 12 residues. The V gene end was trimmed by 6 bases and the J gene end by 15 bases; junction bases not matched to a gene: 10. The CDR3 DNA is TGTGCCAGCAGCTCGTCCGGGGGGGCTCGGTTCTTC. This codes for CASSSSGGARFF.

In regard to this clonotype: A read error may produce the germline difference seen at one junction end. V and J are TRBV6-4 and TRBJ2-2; TRBD2 agrees at 8 bases. Germline CDR1 is MRHNA and CDR2 is SNTAGT. This CDR3 has 18 amino acids. In DNA, the CDR3 is TGTGCCAGCAGTGACTCCCCCAGCGGGAGAATCGGCAACGGGGAGCTGTTCTTT. This encodes CASSDSPSGRIGNGELFF.

This clonotype is labeled as medium-sized. This chain uses TRBV7-8 with TRBJ1-4, with D maybe TRBD1 (5 bases). Germline CDR1 reads SGHVS; CDR2 reads FQNEAQ. Between the trimmed V and J ends, which lost 5 bases and 3 bases, there was a span of 16 bases. CDR3 size: 16 residues. CDR3 DNA: TGTGCCAGCAGCCGAGGTGGGGGTCGGTCTAATGAAAAACTGTTTTTT. Protein: CASSRGGGRSNEKLFF.

This sequence joins TRBV12-5 and TRBJ2-1; 9 bases map to TRBD2. After removal of 5 bases from V and 4 bases from J, the junction contained 6 bases not matched to a gene. CDR3 length: 15 amino acids. Germline V gene lookup returns CDR1 LGHNT and CDR2 FRNRAP. CDR3 in DNA: TGTGCTAGTGGTCCCCAAGGACTAGCGTACAATGAGCAGTTCTTC. Residues: CASGPQGLAYNEQFF.

Regarding this clonotype: A much more abundant neighbour one base away suggests this may be a read error. The chain joins TRBV7-2 to TRBJ2-4; TRBD1 aligns across 8 bases. The CDR3 runs 12 residues. The germline gives CDR1 SGHTA, CDR2 FQGNSA. The ends lost 3 bases at V and 9 bases at J; junction bases unmatched: 1. The CDR3 sequence is CASSLDRVIQYF. CDR3 DNA sequence: TGTGCCAGCAGCTTGGACAGGGTCATTCAGTACTTC. Full variable domain (missing parts from reference TRBV7-2 and TRBJ2-4): GAGVSQSPSNKVTEKGKDVELRCDPISGHTALYWYRQSLGQGLEFLIYFQGNSAPDKSGLPSDRFSAERTGGSVSTLTIQRTQQEDSAVYLCASSLDRVIQYFGAGTRLSVL.

With regard to this clonotype: One end of the junction varies from germline; a read error may be responsible. The rearrangement joins TRBV15 to TRBJ1-1; D is undetermined. Germline assignment: CDR1 LNHNV and CDR2 YYDKDF (reference sequence). The CDR3 has 13 amino acids. CDR3 sequence: CATRRIMNTEAFF. The CDR3 region has the DNA TGTGCCACCCGAAGAATCATGAACACCGAAGCTTTCTTT.

This chain connects TRBV7-2 to TRBJ2-1, with D possibly matching TRBD2 (6 bases). The CDR3 runs to 16 residues. V lost 6 bases, J lost 4 bases, and 19 bases lay in between. CDR1 and CDR2 from the germline V gene are SGHTA and FQGNSA. CDR3 DNA sequence: TGTGCCAGCAGAACTATTGGGGCTAGCGAATACAATGAGCAGTTCTTC. The encoded protein is CASRTIGASEYNEQFF. Filled out from reference TRBV7-2 and TRBJ2-1, the complete variable domain reads GAGVSQSPSNKVTEKGKDVELRCDPISGHTALYWYRQSLGQGLEFLIYFQGNSAPDKSGLPSDRFSAERTGGSVSTLTIQRTQQEDSAVYLCASRTIGASEYNEQFFGPGTRLTVL.

Turning to this clonotype: This may come from a read error, since a much larger clone is one base off. The chain has TRBV20-1 and TRBJ2-2, with 11 bases that match TRBD2. There are 15 residues in the CDR3. The V gene's germline CDR1 is DFQATT and CDR2 SNEGSKA (reference sequence). The CDR3 loop is CSASSGRARTGEPFF. The CDR3 DNA sequence: TGCAGTGCTAGTAGCGGGAGGGCCCGCACCGGGGAGCCGTTTTTT.

In this sample, this clonotype turned up many times. V gene TRBV7-9 combines with J gene TRBJ2-7; D is uncertain. Between the trimmed V and J ends, which lost 6 bases and 4 bases, there was a span of 22 bases. The CDR3 extends over 16 amino acids. The germline CDR1 and CDR2 sequences are SEHNR and FQNEAQ (reference sequence). The CDR3 DNA follows: TGTGCCAGCAGGAGTTCGACACCGGGTCGAAATTACGAGCAGTACTTC. Its protein product is CASRSSTPGRNYEQYF.